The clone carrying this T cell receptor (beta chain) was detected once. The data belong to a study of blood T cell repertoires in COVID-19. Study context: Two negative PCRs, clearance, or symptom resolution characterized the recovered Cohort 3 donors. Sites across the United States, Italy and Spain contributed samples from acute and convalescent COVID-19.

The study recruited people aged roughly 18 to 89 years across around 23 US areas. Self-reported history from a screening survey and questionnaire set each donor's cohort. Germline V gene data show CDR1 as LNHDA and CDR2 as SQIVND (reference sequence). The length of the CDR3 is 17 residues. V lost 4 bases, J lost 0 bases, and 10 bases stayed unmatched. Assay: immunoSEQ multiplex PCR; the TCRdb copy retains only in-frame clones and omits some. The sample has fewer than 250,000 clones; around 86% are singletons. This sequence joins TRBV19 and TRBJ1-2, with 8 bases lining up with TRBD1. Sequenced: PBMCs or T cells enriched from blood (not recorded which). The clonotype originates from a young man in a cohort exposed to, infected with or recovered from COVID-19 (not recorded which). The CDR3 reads CASSTLGTGVANYGYTF. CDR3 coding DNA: TGTGCCAGTAGTACTCTCGGGACAGGAGTAGCTAACTATGGCTACACCTTC.